What follows are 8 T cell receptor beta chains derived from one specimen sequenced in a study of beta chain features in type 1 diabetes. Whole-study findings and limits: Shorter TCRB CDR3s, moderately but significantly so, were found in Type 1 diabetes patients in all four CD4+ subsets.

The isolated RNA, all of it, was reverse transcribed, so expressed TCRB transcripts were what got sequenced. Data came from immunoSEQ multiplex PCR; TCRdb stores just in-frame clones and leaves some out. The sample contains under 400,000 clones, 10% to 15% of which appear only once. These receptors' antigens are unknown. Sequencing was done on a sample of naive CD4+ T cells from blood. Receptors originate from a woman in her late teens or twenties with type 1 diabetes.

This clone was seen a handful of times. J is TRBJ2-1 and V is TRBV7-2; 11 nucleotides align to TRBD2. V trimming: 3 bases; J trimming: 8 bases; junction bases outside the gene matches: 6. The germline CDR1 and CDR2 sequences are SGHTA and FQGNSA. This CDR3 comprises 15 residues. The CDR3 region has the DNA TGTGCCAGCAGCTTTAGCGGGAGGGCCATGGATGAGCAGTTCTTC. Residues: CASSFSGRAMDEQFF.

The chain employs TRBV2 and TRBJ2-3, with TRBD2 matching 8 bases. The CDR3 loop spans 13 amino acids. With V trimmed by 7 bases and J by 4 bases, 4 bases remained unmatched. CDR1 and CDR2 (germline): SNHLY, FYNNEI. CDR3 protein: CASIGGGPDTQYF. Here the CDR3 DNA reads TGTGCCAGCATCGGGGGGGGGCCAGATACGCAGTATTTT. The whole variable domain, remainder taken from reference TRBV2 and TRBJ2-3, is EPEVTQTPSHQVTQMGQEVILRCVPISNHLYFYWYRQILGQKVEFLVSFYNNEISEKSEIFDDQFSVERPDGSNFTLKIRSTKLEDSAMYFCASIGGGPDTQYFGPGTRLTVL.

The chain links TRBV4-3 to TRBJ2-1; tentatively, D is TRBD2 (5 bases). Germline V CDR1 and CDR2: LGHNA, YSLEER. V was shortened by 0 bases and J by 0 bases, with 12 bases between the two germline ends. The CDR3 has 17 amino acids. Here the CDR3 DNA reads TGCGCCAGCAGCCAAGATACGCCGGGGAGCTCCTACAATGAGCAGTTCTTC. Translation: CASSQDTPGSSYNEQFF.

This clone was observed a handful of times. This chain uses TRBV27 with TRBJ2-7; D uncertain. There are 13 residues in the CDR3. Trimming left V 4 bases short and J 2 bases short, with 9 bases between. Germline CDR1 and CDR2: MNHEY and SMNVEV (reference sequence). The DNA of the CDR3 is TGTGCCAGCAGTTCAACAGTTACCTACGAGCAGTACTTC. As protein: CASSSTVTYEQYF.

The chain joins TRBV4-3 to TRBJ2-3; TRBD1 matches 10 bases. In germline, CDR1 is LGHNA, CDR2 YSLEER. The CDR3 is 20 amino acids. The J segment lost 2 bases and the V segment lost 5 bases, leaving 19 bases of the junction unmatched. This chain's CDR3 is CASSYNPPGQGTGHTDTQYF. In nucleotides, the CDR3 is TGCGCCAGCAGCTACAATCCCCCGGGACAGGGGACGGGACACACAGATACGCAGTATTTT.

There are a few counts of this clone. The chain joins TRBV5-6 to TRBJ2-1; D call uncertain. This CDR3 spans 14 amino acids. Germline CDR1 and CDR2: SGHDT and YYEEEE. The germline V and J ends were trimmed by 3 bases and 2 bases, with 9 bases remaining between them. DNA for the CDR3: TGTGCCAGCAGCTCTGGCGGAACCTACAATGAGCAGTTCTTC. It encodes CASSSGGTYNEQFF.

This clone was seen only a few times. The V gene is TRBV10-3, the J gene TRBJ2-1; 7 bases line up with TRBD2. The CDR3 is 15 amino acids. With V trimmed by 6 bases and J by 6 bases, 11 bases remained unmatched. Germline CDR1 ENHRY, CDR2 SYGVKD. CDR3 in amino acids: CAIRAGAGDLNEQFF. DNA for the CDR3: TGTGCCATCAGAGCCGGGGCGGGAGATCTCAATGAGCAGTTCTTC.

There are a few counts of this clone. The genes are TRBV19 and TRBJ1-2; D is uncertain. The V gene's germline CDR1 is LNHDA and CDR2 SQIVND (reference sequence). The V end was cut by 5 bases, the J end by 4 bases, with 11 bases between. The CDR3 has 13 amino acids. The CDR3: CASSPEPLYGYTF. The CDR3 coding sequence is TGTGCCAGTAGTCCAGAACCTCTCTATGGCTACACCTTC. The variable domain in full, with the rest retrieved from reference TRBV19 and TRBJ1-2, is DGGITQSPKYLFRKEGQNVTLSCEQNLNHDAMYWYRQDPGQGLRLIYYSQIVNDFQKGDIAEGYSVSREKKESFPLTVTSAQKNPTAFYLCASSPEPLYGYTFGSGTRLTVV.